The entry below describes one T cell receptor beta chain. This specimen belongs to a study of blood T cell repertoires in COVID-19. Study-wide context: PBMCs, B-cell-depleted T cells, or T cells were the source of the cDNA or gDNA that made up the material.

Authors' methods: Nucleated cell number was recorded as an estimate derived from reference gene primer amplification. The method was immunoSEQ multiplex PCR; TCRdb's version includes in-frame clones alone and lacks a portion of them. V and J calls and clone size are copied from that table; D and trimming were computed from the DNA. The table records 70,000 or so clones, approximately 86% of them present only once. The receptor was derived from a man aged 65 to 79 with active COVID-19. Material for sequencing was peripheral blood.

This CDR3 reads CASSLGTGRGELFF. In nucleotides, the CDR3 is TGTGCCAGCAGCTTAGGGACAGGGCGAGGGGAACTGTTTTTT. J is TRBJ1-4 and V is TRBV7-2; 8 bases line up with TRBD1. Germline V gene sequence: CDR1 SGHTA, CDR2 FQGNSA. The CDR3 has 14 amino acids. V trimming: 1 base; J trimming: 12 bases; junction bases outside the gene matches: 7.